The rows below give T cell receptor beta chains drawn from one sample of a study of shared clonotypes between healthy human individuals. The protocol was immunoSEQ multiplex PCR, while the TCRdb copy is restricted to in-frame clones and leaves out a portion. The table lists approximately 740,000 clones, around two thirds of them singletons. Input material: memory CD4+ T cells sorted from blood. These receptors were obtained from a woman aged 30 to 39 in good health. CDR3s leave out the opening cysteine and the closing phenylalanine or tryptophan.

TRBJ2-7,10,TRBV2,ASRALTYEQY
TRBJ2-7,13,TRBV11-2,ASSLGTGLIYEQY
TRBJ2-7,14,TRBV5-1,ASSLRPGTSVYEQY
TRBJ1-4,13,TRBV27,ASSLSWGQEEKLF
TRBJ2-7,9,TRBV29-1,SVRTEFEQY
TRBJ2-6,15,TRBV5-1,ASSPGQGFSGANVLT
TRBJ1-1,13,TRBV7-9,ASSPSGSVGTEAF
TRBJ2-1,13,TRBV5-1,ASSLSSGSYNEQF
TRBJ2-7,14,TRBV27,ASSPTLAGGTYEQY
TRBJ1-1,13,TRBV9,ASSPDPGGSTEAF
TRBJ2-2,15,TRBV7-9,ASSAKGAGVGTGELF
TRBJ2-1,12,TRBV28,ASSSGQVHNEQF
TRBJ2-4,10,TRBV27,ASTNPGGRVY
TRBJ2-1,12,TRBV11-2,ASSGLAAYNEQF
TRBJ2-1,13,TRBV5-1,ASSYSVSSYNEQF
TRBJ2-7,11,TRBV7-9,ASMGGGSYEQY
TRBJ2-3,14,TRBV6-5,ASSYFGTSLLGTQY
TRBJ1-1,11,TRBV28,ASSLKGFSEAF
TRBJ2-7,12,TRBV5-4,ASSPGGQSYEQY
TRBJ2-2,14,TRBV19,ASNSPGRTATGELF
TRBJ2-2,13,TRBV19,ASNYGRQNTGELF
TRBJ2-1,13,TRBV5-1,ASSHSTASYNEQF
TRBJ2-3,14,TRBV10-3,AISEGAASSTDTQY
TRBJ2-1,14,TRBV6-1,ASSVRLGTSYNEQF
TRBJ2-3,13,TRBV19,ASTTGGGLPDTQY
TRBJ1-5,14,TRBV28,ASSRPLGGGNQPQH
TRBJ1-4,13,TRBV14,ASSRIGATNEKLF
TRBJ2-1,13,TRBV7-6,ASSSARASSNEQF
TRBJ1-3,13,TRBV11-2,ASSLQQGSGNTIY
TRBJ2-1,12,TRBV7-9,ASSLGVTYNEQF
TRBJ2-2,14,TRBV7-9,ASTKTGTGGVGELF
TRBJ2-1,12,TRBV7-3,ASSPSPASGEQF
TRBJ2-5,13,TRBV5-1,ASSFTDRAQETQY
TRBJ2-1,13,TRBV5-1,ASSRTSVSLREQF
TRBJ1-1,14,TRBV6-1,ASSGGQGAVDTEAF
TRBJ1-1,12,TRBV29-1,SVTGPSMNTEAF
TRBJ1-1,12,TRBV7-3,ASSPDGRNTEAF
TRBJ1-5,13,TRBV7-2,ASSLAATSNQPQH
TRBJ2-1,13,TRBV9,ASSATWVLDDEQF
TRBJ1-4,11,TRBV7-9,ASRRSGDEKLF
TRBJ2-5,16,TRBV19,ASSIGSTGRRWQETQY
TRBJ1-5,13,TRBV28,ASSLGGNSNQPQH
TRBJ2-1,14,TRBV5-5,ASSLVVAGPYNEQF
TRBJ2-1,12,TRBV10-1,ASTPGVSGDEQF
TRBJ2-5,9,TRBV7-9,ASSHTETQY
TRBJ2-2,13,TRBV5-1,ASSPGQGVVGELF
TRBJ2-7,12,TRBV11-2,ASSLVARPYEQY
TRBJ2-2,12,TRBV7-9,ASSDGSGTGELF
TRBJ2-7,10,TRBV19,ASRDTFYEQY
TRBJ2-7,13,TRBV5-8,ASSLAGTGAPRFH
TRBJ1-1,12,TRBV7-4,ASSVVRGDTEAF
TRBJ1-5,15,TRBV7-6,ASSPRGGPGSNQPQH